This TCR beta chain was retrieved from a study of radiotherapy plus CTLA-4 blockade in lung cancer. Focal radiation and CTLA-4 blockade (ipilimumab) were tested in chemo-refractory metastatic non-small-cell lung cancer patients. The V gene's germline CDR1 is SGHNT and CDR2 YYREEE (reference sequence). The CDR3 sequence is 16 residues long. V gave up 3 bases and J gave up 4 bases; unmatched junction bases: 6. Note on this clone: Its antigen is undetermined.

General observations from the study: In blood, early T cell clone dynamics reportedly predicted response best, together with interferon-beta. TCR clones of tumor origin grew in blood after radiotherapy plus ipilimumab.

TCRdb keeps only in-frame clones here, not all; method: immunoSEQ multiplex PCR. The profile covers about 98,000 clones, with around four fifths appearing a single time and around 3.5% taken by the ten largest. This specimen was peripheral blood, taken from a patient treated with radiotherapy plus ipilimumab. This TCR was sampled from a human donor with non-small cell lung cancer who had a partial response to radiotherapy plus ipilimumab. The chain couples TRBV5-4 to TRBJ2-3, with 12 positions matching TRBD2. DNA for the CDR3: TGTGCCAGCAGCTCCAGACTAGCGGGAGACCCAGATACGCAGTATTTT. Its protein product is CASSSRLAGDPDTQYF. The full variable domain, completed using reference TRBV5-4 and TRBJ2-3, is ETGVTQSPTHLIKTRGQQVTLRCSSQSGHNTVSWYQQALGQGPQFIFQYYREEENGRGNFPPRFSGLQFPNYSSELNVNALELDDSALYLCASSSRLAGDPDTQYFGPGTRLTVL.